One sample yielded the 19 T cell receptor beta chains listed below, sequenced in a study of cytomegalovirus exposure and HLA in healthy donors. Sequencing was performed with immunoSEQ multiplex PCR; in TCRdb, only in-frame clones are kept and a portion is missing. This sample has about 240,000 clones, with approximately 86% found just once. Source material: PBMCs. These receptors originate from a woman under 40 in good health and CMV-seropositive.

Note on this clone: A junction end diverges from the germline sequence, so it may reflect a read error. The chain employs TRBV7-9 and TRBJ2-7; the D is unclear. This CDR3 is built from 12 residues. The germline V gene has CDR1 SEHNR and CDR2 FQNEAQ (reference sequence). The CDR3 is CVSSLSEYEQYF. The DNA of the CDR3 is TGTGTCAGCAGCTTATCCGAGTACGAGCAGTACTTC.

Only a few counts were recorded for this clone. The chain uses TRBV7-8 and TRBJ1-1; perhaps TRBD1 as D (5 bases). Trimming removed 5 bases at V and 6 bases at J, with 19 bases between. This CDR3 contains 15 residues. The germline V gene has CDR1 SGHVS and CDR2 FQNEAQ. DNA for the CDR3: TGTGCCAGCAGCCTCACCTCAGGGTTTTTAGCTGAAGCTTTCTTT. Translating gives CASSLTSGFLAEAFF.

In its sample, this clone was seen once. J is TRBJ1-1 and V is TRBV5-1; 10 bases are a match to TRBD1. The V segment lost 0 bases and the J segment 6 bases; nucleotides outside the gene matches: 2. Germline CDR1 is SGHRS and CDR2 is YFSETQ. This CDR3 has 14 residues. The CDR3 sequence is CASSLGQGAAEAFF. CDR3 nucleotide sequence: TGCGCCAGCAGCTTGGGACAGGGGGCCGCTGAAGCTTTCTTT.

V gene TRBV2 combines with J gene TRBJ2-4; 11 bases map to TRBD2. The junction had 9 bases not matched to a gene; V was cut back by 2 bases and J by 3 bases. CDR3 length: 18 residues. CDR1 is SNHLY, CDR2 FYNNEI, per germline. For the CDR3, the DNA is TGTGCCAGCAGTGAATTGGTAGCGGGAGGGCCGAACAAAAACATTCAGTACTTC. This encodes CASSELVAGGPNKNIQYF. Full variable domain (outside the CDR3, taken from reference TRBV2 and TRBJ2-4): EPEVTQTPSHQVTQMGQEVILRCVPISNHLYFYWYRQILGQKVEFLVSFYNNEISEKSEIFDDQFSVERPDGSNFTLKIRSTKLEDSAMYFCASSELVAGGPNKNIQYFGAGTRLSVL.

The chain is built from TRBV11-2 and TRBJ2-5; TRBD2 aligns across 11 bases. V dropped 5 bases and J dropped 7; count of bases not matched to a gene: 9. Per germline, CDR1 SGHAT and CDR2 FQNNGV. The CDR3 loop spans 15 amino acids. CDR3 region: CASSQSRLAGGTQYF. CDR3 bases: TGTGCCAGCAGCCAGTCCAGGCTAGCGGGAGGGACCCAGTACTTC.

The chain combines TRBV7-9 with TRBJ1-2, with D uncertain. Germline lookup yields CDR1 SEHNR and CDR2 FQNEAQ (reference sequence). The CDR3 has 18 residues. The V end was cut by 5 bases, the J end by 4 bases, with 26 bases between. CDR3 bases: TGTGCCAGCAGCCCCAGCTTCTCCGTTGAGATGAGAGGCTATGGCTACACCTTC. Translated, it gives CASSPSFSVEMRGYGYTF.

The chain employs TRBV9 and TRBJ2-7; 10 nucleotides agree with TRBD2. V trimming: 2 bases; J trimming: 0 bases; junction bases outside the gene matches: 5. This CDR3 spans 16 amino acids. CDR1 and CDR2 (germline): SGDLS, YYNGEE. The CDR3 DNA reads as TGTGCCAGCAGCGTGGCTAGCGGGAGTTTCTCCTACGAGCAGTACTTC. This sequence encodes CASSVASGSFSYEQYF.

V usage is TRBV4-1 and J usage is TRBJ2-3; 7 positions agree with TRBD1. CDR1 and CDR2 from the germline V gene are MGHRA and YSYEKL. The CDR3 is made up of 15 amino acids. Germline trimming cut 3 bases from V and 0 bases from J; bases unmatched to any gene: 3. The CDR3 sequence: CASSHLTGSTDTQYF. The CDR3 nucleotides are TGCGCCAGCAGCCACTTGACAGGGAGCACAGATACGCAGTATTTT.

This chain uses TRBV9 with TRBJ2-1, with a possible D match to TRBD2 (5 bases). V lost 0 bases and J 0 bases, leaving 10 bases between the germline ends. CDR1 is SGDLS, CDR2 YYNGEE, per germline. The CDR3 is 16 amino acids. The chain's CDR3 is CASSVEVGASYNEQFF. CDR3 bases: TGTGCCAGCAGCGTAGAGGTGGGAGCCTCCTACAATGAGCAGTTCTTC. Full variable domain (rest looked up from reference TRBV9 and TRBJ2-1): DSGVTQTPKHLITATGQRVTLRCSPRSGDLSVYWYQQSLDQGLQFLIQYYNGEERAKGNILERFSAQQFPDLHSELNLSSLELGDSALYFCASSVEVGASYNEQFFGPGTRLTVL.

This rearrangement joins TRBV5-1 to TRBJ2-4; 8 bases align to TRBD1. There are 16 residues in the CDR3. Trimming removed 4 bases from V and 0 bases from J; junction bases left unmatched: 6. CDR1 is SGHRS and CDR2 is YFSETQ in the germline V gene. The CDR3 sequence: CASSPDRVIAKNIQYF. The CDR3 DNA reads TGCGCCAGCAGCCCGGACAGGGTGATAGCCAAAAACATTCAGTACTTC.

The chain carries TRBV5-1 and TRBJ1-1; 7 positions agree with TRBD1. Germline CDR1 SGHRS, CDR2 YFSETQ. The CDR3 sequence is 16 residues long. V gave up 0 bases and J gave up 3 bases; unmatched junction bases: 8. CDR3 loop: CASSLVVGGLDTEAFF. In nucleotides, the CDR3 is TGCGCCAGCAGCTTGGTGGTAGGGGGCCTAGACACTGAAGCTTTCTTT.

This clone appeared a few times. This chain links TRBV28 with TRBJ1-4, with D possibly being TRBD1 (6 bases). Trimming took off 6 bases at V and 8 bases at J, with 19 bases between the two ends. Germline lookup yields CDR1 MDHEN and CDR2 SYDVKM. The CDR3 is 15 residues long. The CDR3 DNA follows: TGTGCCAGCAGCCCGGACAGCATGCGGGGGGAAAAACTGTTTTTT. This encodes CASSPDSMRGEKLFF.

Only one count was recorded for this clone. This chain connects TRBV5-1 to TRBJ2-4, with TRBD2 matching 14 bases. Germline CDR1 reads SGHRS; CDR2 reads YFSETQ. The CDR3 length is 15 residues. V shed 4 bases and J 5 bases; nucleotides not matched to a gene: 2. The CDR3 is CASSAGLAGENIQYF. The CDR3 region has the DNA TGCGCCAGCAGCGCGGGACTAGCGGGAGAAAACATTCAGTACTTC.

There are a few counts of this clone. This chain uses TRBV6-5 with TRBJ2-7; perhaps TRBD2 as D (5 bases). CDR3 length: 14 residues. V lost 4 bases and J lost 5, with 15 bases in between. CDR1 and CDR2 (germline): MNHEY, SVGAGI. CDR3 sequence: CASSSLGNPHEQYF. The CDR3 nucleotides read TGTGCCAGCAGTTCCCTCGGGAATCCCCACGAGCAGTACTTC.

CDR3 coding DNA: TGTGCCAGTGCCCTCCCCGGGACCTACGAGCAGTACTTC. Translation gives CASALPGTYEQYF. The chain recombines TRBV19 with TRBJ2-7; tentative D call: TRBD2 (5 bases). Trimming took 8 bases from V and 2 from J, leaving 13 bases between them. Germline V gene lookup returns CDR1 LNHDA and CDR2 SQIVND (reference sequence). The CDR3 loop spans 13 amino acids.

This chain joins TRBV27 and TRBJ1-3, with 10 bases identical to TRBD1. The CDR3 has 15 amino acids. V shed 2 bases, J shed 8 bases, and the junction held 6 bases outside the gene matches. From germline, CDR1 is MNHEY and CDR2 SMNVEV (reference sequence). The CDR3 coding sequence is TGTGCCAGCAGTTTAGGGACAGGGGTGGGGTACACCATATATTTT. Its translation is CASSLGTGVGYTIYF.

CDR3 in amino acids: CASSPRAANTEAFF. CDR3 nucleotides: TGCGCCAGCAGCCCGAGAGCGGCGAACACTGAAGCTTTCTTT. J is TRBJ1-1 and V is TRBV5-1; no firm D call. From germline, CDR1 is SGHRS and CDR2 YFSETQ. CDR3 length: 14 residues. V dropped 4 bases and J dropped 1 base, with 11 bases sitting between them.

The chain links TRBV27 to TRBJ2-7; D perhaps matches TRBD2 (5 bases). V dropped 2 bases and J dropped 5 bases, with 10 bases sitting between them. The CDR3 is 13 residues long. CDR1 MNHEY and CDR2 SMNVEV come from the germline V gene (reference sequence). This CDR3 is CASSLERGNEQYF. The DNA for the CDR3 is TGTGCCAGCAGTTTAGAAAGAGGGAACGAGCAGTACTTC.

CDR3 region: CSVVRPGGSNSQYF. The DNA for the CDR3 is TGCAGCGTTGTTAGGCCAGGGGGGTCAAACTCCCAGTACTTC. The chain combines TRBV29-1 with TRBJ2-5; TRBD1 might be the D (7 bases). V was pared by 4 bases and J by 9 bases, with 21 bases between. CDR3 length equals 14 residues. Germline CDR1 is SQVTM and CDR2 is ANQGSEA.